This record covers a single T cell receptor beta chain. Its antigen is not identified. A read error may account for a junction end that differs from germline. The sample belongs to a study of blood T cells in healthy people across ages. Study-level findings and limits: As age increased, TCR beta diversity per million T cells fell in a roughly linear fashion.

Alongside a J-beta primer mix, a sample-barcoded 5' primer served in a second PCR lasting 7 to 11 cycles. Each CDR3 protein gets one entry after TCRdb re-called the 5' RACE reads with MiXCR. The table shows under 1,100,000 distinct CDR3 sequences, with under 30% occurring only once. CDR3 length: 14 residues. Germline-derived CDR1 and CDR2 are SGHKS and YYEKEE (reference sequence). These data were also reused for a study on T cells of mothers and their children.

Sequenced material: blood. J is TRBJ1-5 and V is TRBV5-5, with 11 bases that match TRBD1. The receptor comes from a girl aged 2-10 years in good health. CDR3 residues: CAGSSGQGDQPQHF. DNA for the CDR3: TGTGCCGGCAGCTCGGGACAGGGGGATCAGCCCCAGCATTTT. Full variable domain (rest looked up from reference TRBV5-5 and TRBJ1-5): DAGVTQSPTHLIKTRGQQVTLRCSPISGHKSVSWYQQVLGQGPQFIFQYYEKEERGRGNFPDRFSARQFPNYSSELNVNALLLGDSALYLCAGSSGQGDQPQHFGDGTRLSIL.